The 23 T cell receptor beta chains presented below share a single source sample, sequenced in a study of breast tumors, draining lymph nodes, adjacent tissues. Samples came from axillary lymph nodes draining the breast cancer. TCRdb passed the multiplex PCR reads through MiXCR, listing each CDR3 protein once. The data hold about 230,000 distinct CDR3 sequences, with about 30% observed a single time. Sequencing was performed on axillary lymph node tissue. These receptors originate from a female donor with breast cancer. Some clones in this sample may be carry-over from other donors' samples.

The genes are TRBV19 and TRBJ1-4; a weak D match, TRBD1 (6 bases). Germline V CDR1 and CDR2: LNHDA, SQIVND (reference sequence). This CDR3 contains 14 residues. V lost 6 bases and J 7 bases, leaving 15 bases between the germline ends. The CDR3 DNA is TGTGCCAGTAGGAATACAGGGCTTGGTGAAAAACTGTTTTTT. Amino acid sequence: CASRNTGLGEKLFF.

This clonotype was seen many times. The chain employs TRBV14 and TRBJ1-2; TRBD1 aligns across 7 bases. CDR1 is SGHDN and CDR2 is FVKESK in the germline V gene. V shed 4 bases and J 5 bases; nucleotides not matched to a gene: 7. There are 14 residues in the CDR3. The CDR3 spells CASSLEGQTYGYTF. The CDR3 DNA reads TGTGCCAGCAGCCTAGAGGGACAGACTTATGGCTACACCTTC.

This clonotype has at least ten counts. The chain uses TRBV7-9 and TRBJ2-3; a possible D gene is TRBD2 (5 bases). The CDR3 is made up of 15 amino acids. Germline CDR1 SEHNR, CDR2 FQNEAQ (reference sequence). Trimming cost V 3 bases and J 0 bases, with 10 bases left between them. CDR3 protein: CASSFRDLSTDTQYF. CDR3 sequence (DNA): TGTGCCAGCAGCTTCCGGGATCTCAGCACAGATACGCAGTATTTT.

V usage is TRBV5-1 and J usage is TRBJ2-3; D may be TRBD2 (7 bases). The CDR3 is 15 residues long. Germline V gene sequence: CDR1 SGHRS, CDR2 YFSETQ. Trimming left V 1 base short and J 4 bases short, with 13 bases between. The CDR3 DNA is TGCGCCAGCAGCTTGCGGGGGGCCAGTGCAGATACGCAGTATTTT. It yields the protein CASSLRGASADTQYF.

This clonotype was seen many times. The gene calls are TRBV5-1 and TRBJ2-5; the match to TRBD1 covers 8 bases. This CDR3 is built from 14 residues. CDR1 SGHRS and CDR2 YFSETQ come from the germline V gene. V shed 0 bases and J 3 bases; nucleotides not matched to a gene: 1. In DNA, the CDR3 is TGCGCCAGCAGCTTGGGACAGGGGAAAGAGACCCAGTACTTC. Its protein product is CASSLGQGKETQYF.

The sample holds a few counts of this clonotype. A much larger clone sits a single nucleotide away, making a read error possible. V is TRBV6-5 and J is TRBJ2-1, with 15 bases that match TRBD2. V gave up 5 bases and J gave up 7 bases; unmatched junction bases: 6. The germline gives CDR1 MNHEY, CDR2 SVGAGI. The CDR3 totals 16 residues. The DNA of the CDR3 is TGTGCCAGCAGTACCGGACTAGCGGGAGGGGGTAATGAGCAGTTCTTC. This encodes CASSTGLAGGGNEQFF.

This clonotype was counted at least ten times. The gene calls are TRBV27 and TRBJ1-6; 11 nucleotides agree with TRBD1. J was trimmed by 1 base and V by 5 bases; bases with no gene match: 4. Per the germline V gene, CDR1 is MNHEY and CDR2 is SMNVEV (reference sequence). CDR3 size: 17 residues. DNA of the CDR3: TGTGCCAGCAGTCCAGGACAGGGGGCGTCCTATAATTCACCCCTCCACTTT. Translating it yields CASSPGQGASYNSPLHF.

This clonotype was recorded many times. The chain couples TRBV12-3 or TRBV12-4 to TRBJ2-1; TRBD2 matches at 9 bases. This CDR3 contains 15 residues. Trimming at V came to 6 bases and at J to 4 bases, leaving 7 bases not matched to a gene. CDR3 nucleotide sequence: TGTGCCAGCAGCCAAGTAGCGGGGGATTACAATGAGCAGTTCTTC. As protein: CASSQVAGDYNEQFF.

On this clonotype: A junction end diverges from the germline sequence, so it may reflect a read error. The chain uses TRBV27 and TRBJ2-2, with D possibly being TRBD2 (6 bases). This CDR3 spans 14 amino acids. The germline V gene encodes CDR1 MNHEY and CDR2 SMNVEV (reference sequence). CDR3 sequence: CASSLSRDGGKLFF. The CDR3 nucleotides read TGTGCCAGCAGTTTATCGCGGGACGGCGGGAAGCTGTTTTTT.

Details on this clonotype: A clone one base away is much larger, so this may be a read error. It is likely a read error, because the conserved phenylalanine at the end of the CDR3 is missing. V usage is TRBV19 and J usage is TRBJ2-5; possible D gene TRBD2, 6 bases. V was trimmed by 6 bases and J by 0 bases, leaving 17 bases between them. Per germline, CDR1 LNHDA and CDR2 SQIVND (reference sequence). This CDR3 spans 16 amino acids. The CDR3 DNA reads TGTGCCAGTAGCCACCGACTAGATTGGCACCAAGAGACCCAGTACTCC. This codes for CASSHRLDWHQETQYS.

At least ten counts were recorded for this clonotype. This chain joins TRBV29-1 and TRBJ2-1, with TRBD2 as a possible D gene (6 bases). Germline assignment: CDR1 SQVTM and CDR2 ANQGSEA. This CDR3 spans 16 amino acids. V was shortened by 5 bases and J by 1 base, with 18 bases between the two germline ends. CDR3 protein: CSVSARGFESYNEQFF. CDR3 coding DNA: TGCAGCGTTTCCGCGCGGGGTTTCGAGTCCTACAATGAGCAGTTCTTC.

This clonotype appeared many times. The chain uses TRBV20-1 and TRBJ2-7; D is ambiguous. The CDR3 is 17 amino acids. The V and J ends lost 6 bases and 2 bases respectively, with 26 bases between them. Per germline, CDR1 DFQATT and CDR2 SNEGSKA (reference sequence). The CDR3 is CSASPVTGYSFTYEQYF. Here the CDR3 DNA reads TGCAGTGCCTCACCGGTAACGGGTTACAGTTTCACCTACGAGCAGTACTTC.

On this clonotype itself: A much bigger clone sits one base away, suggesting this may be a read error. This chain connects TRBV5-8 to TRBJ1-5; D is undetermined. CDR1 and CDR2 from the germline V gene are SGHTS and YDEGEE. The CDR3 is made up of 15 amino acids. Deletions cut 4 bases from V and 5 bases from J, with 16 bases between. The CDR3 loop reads CASSVGERGDQPQHF. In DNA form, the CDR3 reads TGTGCCAGCAGCGTGGGAGAGCGGGGAGATCAGCCCCAGCATTTT. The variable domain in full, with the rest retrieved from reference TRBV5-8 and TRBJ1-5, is EAGVTQSPTHLIKTRGQQATLRCSPISGHTSVYWYQQALGLGLQFLLWYDEGEERNRGNFPPRFSGRQFPNYSSELNVNALELEDSALYLCASSVGERGDQPQHFGDGTRLSIL.

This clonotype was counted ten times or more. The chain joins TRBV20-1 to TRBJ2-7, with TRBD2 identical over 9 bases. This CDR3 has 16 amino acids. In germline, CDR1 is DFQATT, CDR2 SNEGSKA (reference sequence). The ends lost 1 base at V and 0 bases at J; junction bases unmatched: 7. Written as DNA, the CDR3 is TGCAGTGCTAGAGCCCCCCTAGCGGGGATCTCCTACGAGCAGTACTTC. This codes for CSARAPLAGISYEQYF.

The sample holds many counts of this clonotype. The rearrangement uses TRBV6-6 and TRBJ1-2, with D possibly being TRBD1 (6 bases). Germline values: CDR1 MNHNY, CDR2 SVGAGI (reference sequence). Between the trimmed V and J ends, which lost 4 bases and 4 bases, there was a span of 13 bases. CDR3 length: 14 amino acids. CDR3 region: CASSWGQALYGYTF. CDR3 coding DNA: TGTGCCAGCAGTTGGGGGCAGGCACTCTATGGCTACACCTTC.

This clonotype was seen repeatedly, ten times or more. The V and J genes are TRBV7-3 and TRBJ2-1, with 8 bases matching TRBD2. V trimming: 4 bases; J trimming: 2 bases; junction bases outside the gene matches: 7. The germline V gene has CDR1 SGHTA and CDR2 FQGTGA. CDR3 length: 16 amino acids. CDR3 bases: TGTGCCAGCAGCTCTCAAGCGGGAGTTACCTACAATGAGCAGTTCTTC. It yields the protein CASSSQAGVTYNEQFF.

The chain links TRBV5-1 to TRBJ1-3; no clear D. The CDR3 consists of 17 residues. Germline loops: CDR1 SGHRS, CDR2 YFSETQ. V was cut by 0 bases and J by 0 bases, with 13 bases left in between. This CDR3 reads CASSLVGPGVSGNTIYF. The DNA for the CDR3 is TGCGCCAGCAGCTTGGTAGGGCCAGGCGTCTCTGGAAACACCATATATTTT.

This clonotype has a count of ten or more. CDR3 region: CASSGHPSYEQFF. CDR3 in DNA: TGTGCCAGCAGTGGACACCCGTCATATGAGCAGTTCTTC. The chain combines TRBV6-1 with TRBJ2-1; D gene uncertain. With 4 bases removed from V and 8 bases from J, the gap between germline ends came to 12 bases. Per the germline V gene, CDR1 is MNHNS and CDR2 is SASEGT. This CDR3 has 13 amino acids.

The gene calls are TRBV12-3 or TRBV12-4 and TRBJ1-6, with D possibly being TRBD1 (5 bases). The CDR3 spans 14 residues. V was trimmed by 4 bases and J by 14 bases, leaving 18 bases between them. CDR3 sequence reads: CASSSMGLGRSLHF. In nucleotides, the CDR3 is TGTGCCAGCAGTTCAATGGGACTAGGGAGGTCCCTCCACTTT.

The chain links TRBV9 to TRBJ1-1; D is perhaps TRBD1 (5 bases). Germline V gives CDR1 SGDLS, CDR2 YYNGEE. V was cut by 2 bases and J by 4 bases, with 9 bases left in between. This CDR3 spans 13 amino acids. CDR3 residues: CASSVGGSTEAFF. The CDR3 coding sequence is TGTGCCAGCAGCGTCGGGGGGAGCACTGAAGCTTTCTTT. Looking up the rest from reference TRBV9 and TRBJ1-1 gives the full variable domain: DSGVTQTPKHLITATGQRVTLRCSPRSGDLSVYWYQQSLDQGLQFLIQYYNGEERAKGNILERFSAQQFPDLHSELNLSSLELGDSALYFCASSVGGSTEAFFGQGTRLTVV.

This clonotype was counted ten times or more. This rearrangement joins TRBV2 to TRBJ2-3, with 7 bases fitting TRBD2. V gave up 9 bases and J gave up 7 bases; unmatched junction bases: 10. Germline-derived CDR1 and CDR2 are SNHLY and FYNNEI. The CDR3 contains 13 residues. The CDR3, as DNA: TGTGCCAGTCGGCGGGAGATCAGGTATACGCAGTATTTT. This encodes CASRREIRYTQYF.

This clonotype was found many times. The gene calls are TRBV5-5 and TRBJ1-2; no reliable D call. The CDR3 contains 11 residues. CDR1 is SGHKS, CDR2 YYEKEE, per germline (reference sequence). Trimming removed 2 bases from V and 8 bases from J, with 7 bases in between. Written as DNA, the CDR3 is TGTGCCAGCAGCTTCGGACCGGGCTACACCTTC. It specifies CASSFGPGYTF.

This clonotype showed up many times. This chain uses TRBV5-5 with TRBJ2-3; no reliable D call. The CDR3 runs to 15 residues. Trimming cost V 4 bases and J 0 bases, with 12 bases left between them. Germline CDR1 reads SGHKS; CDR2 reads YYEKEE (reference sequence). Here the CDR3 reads CASSPRYQSTDTQYF. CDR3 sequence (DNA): TGTGCCAGCAGCCCGAGGTATCAGAGCACAGATACGCAGTATTTT.